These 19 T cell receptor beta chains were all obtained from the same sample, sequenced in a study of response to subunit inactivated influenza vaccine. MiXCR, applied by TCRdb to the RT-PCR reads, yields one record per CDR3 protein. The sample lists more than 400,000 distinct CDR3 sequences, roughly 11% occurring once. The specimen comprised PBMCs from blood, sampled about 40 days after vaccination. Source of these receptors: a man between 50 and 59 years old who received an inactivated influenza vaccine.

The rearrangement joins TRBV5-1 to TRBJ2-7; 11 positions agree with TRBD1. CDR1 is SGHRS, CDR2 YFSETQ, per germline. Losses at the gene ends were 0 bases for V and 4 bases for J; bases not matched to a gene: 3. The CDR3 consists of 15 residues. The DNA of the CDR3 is TGCGCCAGCAGCTTGGCCGGGACAGGGGGGTACGAGCAGTACTTC. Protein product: CASSLAGTGGYEQYF.

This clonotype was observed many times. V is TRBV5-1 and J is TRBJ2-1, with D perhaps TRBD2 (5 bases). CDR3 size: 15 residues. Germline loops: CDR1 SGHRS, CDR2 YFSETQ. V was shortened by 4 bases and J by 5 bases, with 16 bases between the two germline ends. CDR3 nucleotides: TGCGCCAGCAGCCTGAGGGATCGCGGTAACAATGAGCAGTTCTTC. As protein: CASSLRDRGNNEQFF.

The CDR3 spells CASSSPGGSPYEQYF. CDR3 nucleotides: TGTGCCAGCAGCTCACCAGGGGGCTCGCCCTACGAGCAGTACTTC. The V and J genes are TRBV7-9 and TRBJ2-7; 8 bases agree with TRBD1. The junction had 7 bases not matched to a gene; V was cut back by 4 bases and J by 2 bases. CDR1 and CDR2 (germline): SEHNR, FQNEAQ (reference sequence). The CDR3 has 15 residues. Using reference TRBV7-9 and TRBJ2-7 for the parts outside the CDR3, the full variable domain is DTGVSQNPRHKITKRGQNVTFRCDPISEHNRLYWYRQTLGQGPEFLTYFQNEAQLEKSRLLSDRFSAERPKGSFSTLEIQRTEQGDSAMYLCASSSPGGSPYEQYFGPGTRLTVT.

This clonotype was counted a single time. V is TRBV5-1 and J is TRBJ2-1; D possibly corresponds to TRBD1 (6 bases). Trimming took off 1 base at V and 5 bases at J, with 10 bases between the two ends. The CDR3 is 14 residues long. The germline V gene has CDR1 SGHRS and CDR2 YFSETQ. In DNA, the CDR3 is TGCGCCAGCAGCTTGCCGGGACATGACAATGAGCAGTTCTTC. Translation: CASSLPGHDNEQFF.

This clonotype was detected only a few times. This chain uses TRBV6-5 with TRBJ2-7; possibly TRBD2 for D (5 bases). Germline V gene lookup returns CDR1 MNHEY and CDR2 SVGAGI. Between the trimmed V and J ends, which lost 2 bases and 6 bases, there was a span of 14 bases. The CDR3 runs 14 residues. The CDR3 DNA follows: TGTGCCAGCAGTTACACGGGATCTGCCCGCGAGCAGTACTTC. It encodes CASSYTGSAREQYF.

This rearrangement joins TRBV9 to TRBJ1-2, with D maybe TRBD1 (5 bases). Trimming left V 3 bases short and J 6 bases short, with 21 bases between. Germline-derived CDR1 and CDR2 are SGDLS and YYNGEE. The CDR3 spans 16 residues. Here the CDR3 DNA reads TGTGCCAGCAGCGCTCACCTCTCGGAGGGGTACAATGGCTACACCTTC. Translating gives CASSAHLSEGYNGYTF. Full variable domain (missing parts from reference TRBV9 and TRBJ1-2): DSGVTQTPKHLITATGQRVTLRCSPRSGDLSVYWYQQSLDQGLQFLIQYYNGEERAKGNILERFSAQQFPDLHSELNLSSLELGDSALYFCASSAHLSEGYNGYTFGSGTRLTVV.

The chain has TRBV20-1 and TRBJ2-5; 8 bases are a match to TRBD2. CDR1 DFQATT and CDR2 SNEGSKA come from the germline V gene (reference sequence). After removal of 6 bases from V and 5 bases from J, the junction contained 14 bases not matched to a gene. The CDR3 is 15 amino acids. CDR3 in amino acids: CSAAREGLVRETQYF. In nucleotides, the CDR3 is TGCAGTGCCGCCCGGGAGGGGCTAGTGCGGGAGACCCAGTACTTC.

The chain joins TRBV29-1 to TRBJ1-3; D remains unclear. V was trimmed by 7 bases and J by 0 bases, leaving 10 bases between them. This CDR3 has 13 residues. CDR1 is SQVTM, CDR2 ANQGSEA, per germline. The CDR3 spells CSGTEPSGNTIYF. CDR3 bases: TGCAGCGGGACGGAGCCCTCTGGAAACACCATATATTTT.

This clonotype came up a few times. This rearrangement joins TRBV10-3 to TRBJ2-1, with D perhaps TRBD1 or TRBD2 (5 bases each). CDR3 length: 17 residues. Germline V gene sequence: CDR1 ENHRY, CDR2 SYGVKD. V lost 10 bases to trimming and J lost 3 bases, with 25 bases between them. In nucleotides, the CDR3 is TGTGCCACGCGAAGGGGACCGTCAATTAGATTCTACAATGAGCAGTTCTTC. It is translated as CATRRGPSIRFYNEQFF.

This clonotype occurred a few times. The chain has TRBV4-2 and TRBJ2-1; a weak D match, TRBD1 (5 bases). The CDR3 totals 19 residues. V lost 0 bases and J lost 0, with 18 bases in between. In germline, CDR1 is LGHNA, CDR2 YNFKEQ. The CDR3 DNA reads TGTGCCAGCAGCCAAGAGGCAGGCTCAGGGTGGCGCTCCTACAATGAGCAGTTCTTC. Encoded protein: CASSQEAGSGWRSYNEQFF.

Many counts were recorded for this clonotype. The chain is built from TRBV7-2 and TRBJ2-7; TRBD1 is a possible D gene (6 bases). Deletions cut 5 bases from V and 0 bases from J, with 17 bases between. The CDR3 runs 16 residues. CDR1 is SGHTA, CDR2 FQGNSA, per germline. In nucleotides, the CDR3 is TGTGCCAGCAGCCCCCAACAGGGCCTGAGCTCCTACGAGCAGTACTTC. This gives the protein CASSPQQGLSSYEQYF.

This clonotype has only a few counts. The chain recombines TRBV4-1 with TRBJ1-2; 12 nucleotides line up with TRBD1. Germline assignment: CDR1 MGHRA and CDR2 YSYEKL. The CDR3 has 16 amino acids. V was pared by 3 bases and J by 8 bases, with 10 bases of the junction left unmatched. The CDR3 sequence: CASSQTGTGGLGGYTF. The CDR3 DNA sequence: TGCGCCAGCAGCCAGACTGGGACAGGGGGCTTGGGGGGCTACACCTTC.

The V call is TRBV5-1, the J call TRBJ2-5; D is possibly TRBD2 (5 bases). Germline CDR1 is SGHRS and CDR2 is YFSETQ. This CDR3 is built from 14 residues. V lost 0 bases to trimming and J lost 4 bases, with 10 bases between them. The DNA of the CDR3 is TGCGCCAGCAGCTTGGACGGGAAAGGAGAGACCCAGTACTTC. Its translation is CASSLDGKGETQYF.

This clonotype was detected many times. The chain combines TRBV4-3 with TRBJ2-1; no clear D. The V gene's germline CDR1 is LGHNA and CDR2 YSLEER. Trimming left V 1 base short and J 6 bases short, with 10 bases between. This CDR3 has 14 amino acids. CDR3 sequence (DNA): TGCGCCAGCAGCCAAGCCCTCGCCGGCAATGAGCAGTTCTTC. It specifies CASSQALAGNEQFF.

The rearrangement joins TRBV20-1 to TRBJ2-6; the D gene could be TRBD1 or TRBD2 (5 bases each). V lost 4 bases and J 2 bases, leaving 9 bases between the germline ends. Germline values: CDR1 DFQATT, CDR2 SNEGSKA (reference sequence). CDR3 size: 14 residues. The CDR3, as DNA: TGCAGTGCTACAGGGACGGCTGGGGCCAACGTCCTGACTTTC. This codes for CSATGTAGANVLTF.

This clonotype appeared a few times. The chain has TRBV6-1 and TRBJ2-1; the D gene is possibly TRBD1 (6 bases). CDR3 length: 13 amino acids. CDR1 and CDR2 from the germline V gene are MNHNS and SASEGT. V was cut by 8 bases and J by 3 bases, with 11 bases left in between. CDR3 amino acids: CASQRGFYNEQFF. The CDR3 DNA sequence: TGTGCCAGCCAGAGGGGGTTCTACAATGAGCAGTTCTTC.

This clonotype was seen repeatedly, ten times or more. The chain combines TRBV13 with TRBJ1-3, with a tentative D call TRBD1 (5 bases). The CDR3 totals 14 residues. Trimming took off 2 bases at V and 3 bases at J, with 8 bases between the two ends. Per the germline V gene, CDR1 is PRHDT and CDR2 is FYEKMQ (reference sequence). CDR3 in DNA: TGTGCCAGCAGCTTATGGGGGGATGGAAACACCATATATTTT. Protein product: CASSLWGDGNTIYF.

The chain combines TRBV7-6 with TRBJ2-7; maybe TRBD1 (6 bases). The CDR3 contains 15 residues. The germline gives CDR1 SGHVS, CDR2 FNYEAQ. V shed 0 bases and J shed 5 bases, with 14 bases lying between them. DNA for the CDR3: TGTGCCAGCAGCTTAGCGGGGCAGGGGTTCCACGAGCAGTACTTC. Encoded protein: CASSLAGQGFHEQYF. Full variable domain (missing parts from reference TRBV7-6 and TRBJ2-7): GAGVSQSPRYKVTKRGQDVALRCDPISGHVSLYWYRQALGQGPEFLTYFNYEAQQDKSGLPNDRFSAERPEGSISTLTIQRTEQRDSAMYRCASSLAGQGFHEQYFGPGTRLTVT.

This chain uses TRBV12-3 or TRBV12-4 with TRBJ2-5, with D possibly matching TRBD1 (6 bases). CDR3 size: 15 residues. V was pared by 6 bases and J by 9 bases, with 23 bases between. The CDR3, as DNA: TGTGCCAGCAGGAAAACTTGGGACAAGAAAAGACCCCAGTACTTC. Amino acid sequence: CASRKTWDKKRPQYF.